Following are 26 T cell receptor beta chains from one sample sequenced in a study of human T cells and chemical hapten exposure. The sample's time point: patch test 1, 2 weeks after DPC sensitization. The treatment here: therapeutic diphenylcyclopropenone sensitization with weekly scalp DPC. Each CDR3 protein is one row after TCRdb ran MiXCR on the RACE reads. This sample has about 49,000 distinct CDR3 sequences, with 8% to 9.5% found just once. The starting material was whole blood, obtained in connection with sensitization to the hapten diphenylcyclopropenone (DPC). These receptors were collected from a woman aged 45-60 years with alopecia areata. Some clones in this sample may be carry-over from other donors' samples.

This clonotype was seen at least ten times. The chain is built from TRBV20-1 and TRBJ2-1; 9 bases are shared with TRBD2. The CDR3 length is 14 residues. Germline V gene data show CDR1 as DFQATT and CDR2 as SNEGSKA (reference sequence). The trim removed 5 bases at V and 2 bases at J, leaving 4 bases unmatched. The CDR3 is CSALLAGTYNEQFF. The CDR3 nucleotides read TGCAGTGCTCTTCTAGCGGGAACCTACAATGAGCAGTTCTTC.

This clonotype was seen ten or more times. The chain joins TRBV18 to TRBJ1-1; D perhaps matches TRBD1 (6 bases). CDR1 and CDR2 from the germline V gene are KGHSH and LQKENI. The V gene lost 6 bases and the J gene lost 3 bases, with 11 bases spanning the gap. The CDR3 length is 13 residues. CDR3 sequence reads: CASSQGLDTEAFF. The CDR3 nucleotides read TGTGCCAGCTCGCAGGGGTTGGACACTGAAGCTTTCTTT.

This clonotype came up many times. The chain recombines TRBV29-1 with TRBJ2-1; possibly TRBD1 or TRBD2 for D (5 bases each). CDR3 length: 14 residues. The V and J ends lost 4 bases and 5 bases respectively, with 15 bases between them. The V gene's germline CDR1 is SQVTM and CDR2 ANQGSEA. CDR3 residues: CSVGGTYGDNEQFF. Written as DNA, the CDR3 is TGCAGCGTTGGGGGGACCTATGGGGACAATGAGCAGTTCTTC.

This clonotype was observed at least ten times. DNA of the CDR3: TGCGCCAGCAGCGCACCAGCCTCCTATGGCTACACCTTC. Its translation is CASSAPASYGYTF. The rearrangement links TRBV5-1 to TRBJ1-2; no definite D call. The V gene lost 4 bases and the J gene lost 4 bases, with 11 bases spanning the gap. The CDR3 consists of 13 residues. The germline CDR1 and CDR2 sequences are SGHRS and YFSETQ.

Many counts were recorded for this clonotype. The rearrangement links TRBV7-2 to TRBJ2-7; D perhaps matches TRBD1 (5 bases). The CDR3 totals 15 residues. Deletions cut 3 bases from V and 1 base from J, with 13 bases between. Germline CDR1 is SGHTA and CDR2 is FQGNSA. CDR3 in DNA: TGTGCCAGCAGCTTGGCACTCCCAGGGTCCTACGAGCAGTACTTC. The encoded protein is CASSLALPGSYEQYF.

This clonotype has ten or more counts. The genes are TRBV6-5 and TRBJ2-1, with 7 bases identical to TRBD1. The CDR3 consists of 17 residues. The germline V gene has CDR1 MNHEY and CDR2 SVGAGI. Unmatched junction bases numbered 15, after V lost 6 bases and J lost 4 bases. The CDR3 DNA sequence: TGTGCCAGCAGGTCCCCCGCAGACAGGGCCCCTTACAATGAGCAGTTCTTC. Protein product: CASRSPADRAPYNEQFF.

In its sample, this clonotype was seen a few times. V usage is TRBV5-1 and J usage is TRBJ2-3; TRBD1 matches at 10 bases. The J segment lost 3 bases and the V segment lost 5 bases, leaving 9 bases of the junction unmatched. CDR1 is SGHRS, CDR2 YFSETQ, per germline. The length of the CDR3 is 16 residues. This chain's CDR3 is CASSSGPGQGTDTQYF. CDR3 nucleotide sequence: TGCGCCAGCAGTTCCGGACCGGGACAGGGGACAGATACGCAGTATTTT. Using reference TRBV5-1 and TRBJ2-3 for the parts outside the CDR3, the full variable domain is KAGVTQTPRYLIKTRGQQVTLSCSPISGHRSVSWYQQTPGQGLQFLFEYFSETQRNKGNFPGRFSGRQFSNSRSEMNVSTLELGDSALYLCASSSGPGQGTDTQYFGPGTRLTVL.

At least ten counts were recorded for this clonotype. The chain links TRBV27 to TRBJ2-5; D remains unclear. The length of the CDR3 is 13 residues. Germline CDR1 reads MNHEY; CDR2 reads SMNVEV (reference sequence). V lost 3 bases to trimming and J lost 2 bases, with 7 bases between them. The CDR3 loop reads CASSFFGQETQYF. The CDR3 DNA reads TGTGCCAGCAGTTTTTTCGGGCAAGAGACCCAGTACTTC.

On this clonotype itself: A read error may be the cause here, since a much bigger clone is one base away. V is TRBV20-1 and J is TRBJ2-3; 15 positions agree with TRBD2. V lost 5 bases to trimming and J lost 4 bases; unmatched junction nucleotides: 10. CDR1 and CDR2 from the germline V gene are DFQATT and SNEGSKA (reference sequence). There are 17 residues in the CDR3. The CDR3 here is CSAQGLAGGLSSDTQYF. CDR3 DNA sequence: TGCAGTGCTCAAGGACTAGCGGGAGGGTTATCATCAGATACGCAGTATTTT.

This clonotype has just a few counts. CDR3 loop: CAWIPRERRTGELFF. The CDR3 DNA sequence: TGTGCCTGGATTCCGCGGGAGAGGCGCACCGGGGAGCTGTTTTTT. This chain uses TRBV30 with TRBJ2-2; 7 bases are a match to TRBD2. The V gene's germline CDR1 is GTSNPN and CDR2 SVGIG (reference sequence). There are 15 residues in the CDR3. J gave up 4 bases and V 4 bases, and 9 bases lay outside the gene matches.

This clonotype has a count of ten or more. This rearrangement joins TRBV4-1 to TRBJ2-5; no clear D gene. The CDR3 extends over 15 amino acids. Germline assignment: CDR1 MGHRA and CDR2 YSYEKL. V lost 2 bases to trimming and J lost 4 bases, with 14 bases between them. The CDR3 DNA is TGCGCCAGCAGCCAAAATCCCACTTCTAGAGAGACCCAGTACTTC. Its translation is CASSQNPTSRETQYF.

This clonotype was detected many times. The V and J genes are TRBV10-2 and TRBJ2-5; weak D call: TRBD2 (6 bases). The CDR3 runs 18 residues. In germline, CDR1 is WSHSY, CDR2 SAAADI. Trimming cost V 4 bases and J 1 base, with 22 bases left between them. DNA of the CDR3: TGCGCCAGCAGTGGATCCGGGAGAGCCCCCATGCTCCAAGAGACCCAGTACTTC. This sequence encodes CASSGSGRAPMLQETQYF.

A few counts support this clonotype. DNA for the CDR3: TGCAGTGCTAGAACCTCACAAGAGACCCAGTACTTC. Amino acids: CSARTSQETQYF. V and J are TRBV20-1 and TRBJ2-5; D gene unclear. The V gene's germline CDR1 is DFQATT and CDR2 SNEGSKA (reference sequence). The CDR3 consists of 12 residues. Trimming pared 2 bases from V and 2 bases from J, leaving 6 bases between.

In its sample, this clonotype was seen a few times. V and J are TRBV2 and TRBJ2-2, with 14 bases fitting TRBD2. Germline values: CDR1 SNHLY, CDR2 FYNNEI. The V segment lost 7 bases and the J segment 7 bases; nucleotides outside the gene matches: 2. This CDR3 has 14 amino acids. The CDR3, as DNA: TGTGCCAGCAAGGGGACTAGCGGGAGCGGGGAGCTGTTTTTT. Amino acid sequence: CASKGTSGSGELFF.

As concerns this clonotype: Possible read error: a much larger clone is one base away. The J gene is TRBJ2-1, the V gene TRBV6-2 or TRBV6-3, with TRBD2 identical over 10 bases. The CDR3 sequence is 15 residues long. The junction had 0 bases not matched to a gene; V was cut back by 0 bases and J by 4 bases. Germline V gene data show CDR1 as MNHEY and CDR2 as SVGEGT. The CDR3 nucleotides are TGTGCCAGCAGTTACTCAGCGGGAGGGTACAATGAGCAGTTCTTC. Translated: CASSYSAGGYNEQFF.

This clonotype was detected many times. The rearrangement joins TRBV12-3 or TRBV12-4 to TRBJ1-2; the D gene is possibly TRBD1 (5 bases). This CDR3 has 13 amino acids. The V end was cut by 4 bases, the J end by 6 bases, with 12 bases between. CDR3 region: CASSSSGGDGYTF. DNA of the CDR3: TGTGCCAGCAGTTCGTCGGGAGGGGATGGCTACACCTTC.

This clonotype has ten or more counts. V is TRBV20-1 and J is TRBJ2-7; 10 bases agree with TRBD1. This CDR3 comprises 14 residues. With 0 bases clipped from V and 5 bases from J, the junction kept 4 bases outside the gene matches. Germline loops: CDR1 DFQATT, CDR2 SNEGSKA (reference sequence). CDR3 sequence reads: CSARDRDRGNEQYF. The CDR3 DNA reads TGCAGTGCTAGAGACCGGGACAGGGGAAACGAGCAGTACTTC.

This clonotype has more than one count but fewer than ten. The rearrangement uses TRBV18 and TRBJ2-5; no clear D. The CDR3 extends over 15 amino acids. Germline V gives CDR1 KGHSH, CDR2 LQKENI. V was pared by 0 bases and J by 2 bases, with 10 bases between. DNA for the CDR3: TGTGCCAGCTCACCACCTACAGCCGCTCAAGAGACCCAGTACTTC. This gives the protein CASSPPTAAQETQYF.

The chain uses TRBV9 and TRBJ2-1, with D perhaps assigned TRBD1 or TRBD2 (5 bases each). Trimming removed 4 bases from V and 2 bases from J, with 13 bases in between. The CDR3 is 15 amino acids. CDR1 and CDR2 from the germline V gene are SGDLS and YYNGEE. CDR3: CASSSGTGTYNEQFF. CDR3 DNA: TGTGCCAGCAGCTCCGGGACGGGCACCTACAATGAGCAGTTCTTC.

There are many counts of this clonotype. V gene TRBV2 combines with J gene TRBJ1-3; no firm D call. With 8 bases removed from V and 0 bases from J, the gap between germline ends came to 11 bases. Germline V gives CDR1 SNHLY, CDR2 FYNNEI. The CDR3 is 14 amino acids. The CDR3, as DNA: TGTGCCAGCGATGGTTTGATCTCTGGAAACACCATATATTTT. Encoded protein: CASDGLISGNTIYF.

This clonotype was detected many times. The chain links TRBV24-1 to TRBJ1-5; TRBD1 might be the D (5 bases). The CDR3 extends over 12 amino acids. The ends were cut back, 5 bases at V and 9 bases at J, with 10 bases in the middle. Germline-derived CDR1 and CDR2 are KGHDR and SFDVKD. As DNA, the CDR3 is TGTGCCACCAGTGTCGCTGGGGGGCCCCAGCATTTT. Its protein product is CATSVAGGPQHF.

The rearrangement joins TRBV3-1 to TRBJ2-7, with D maybe TRBD1 (5 bases). The CDR3 covers 14 residues. V lost 3 bases and J 4 bases, leaving 13 bases between the germline ends. Germline lookup yields CDR1 LGHDT and CDR2 YNNKEL (reference sequence). CDR3 sequence (DNA): TGTGCCAGCAGCCAGACAGCTGAGACTTACGAGCAGTACTTC. As protein: CASSQTAETYEQYF.

This clonotype was observed at least ten times. V usage is TRBV12-3 or TRBV12-4 and J usage is TRBJ1-5; D is ambiguous. The CDR3 covers 14 residues. V gave up 2 bases and J gave up 0 bases, with 5 bases separating them. CDR3 residues: CASSLPGSNQPQHF. For the CDR3, the DNA is TGTGCCAGCAGTTTACCAGGTAGCAATCAGCCCCAGCATTTT.

The chain combines TRBV3-1 with TRBJ1-5, with unresolved D. CDR1 and CDR2 from the germline V gene are LGHDT and YNNKEL (reference sequence). The ends were cut back, 0 bases at V and 4 bases at J, with 4 bases in the middle. The CDR3 consists of 13 residues. CDR3 coding DNA: TGTGCCAGCAGCCAAGAGGGGAATCAGCCCCAGCATTTT. It translates to CASSQEGNQPQHF.

The sample holds many counts of this clonotype. This chain links TRBV6-5 with TRBJ1-1; tentative D call: TRBD1 (6 bases). V dropped 2 bases and J dropped 5 bases, with 12 bases sitting between them. Germline V gives CDR1 MNHEY, CDR2 SVGAGI. This CDR3 is built from 14 residues. The CDR3 DNA follows: TGTGCCAGCAGTTACCGGGGAAGGGGGACTGAAGCTTTCTTT. This codes for CASSYRGRGTEAFF.

Many counts were recorded for this clonotype. The chain is built from TRBV30 and TRBJ1-3; tentatively, D is TRBD1 (5 bases). CDR3 length equals 13 residues. CDR1 and CDR2 from the germline V gene are GTSNPN and SVGIG (reference sequence). V was clipped by 5 bases and J by 2 bases, with 10 bases between them. CDR3 in amino acids: CAWRGNAGNTIYF. Here the CDR3 DNA reads TGTGCCTGGCGGGGGAACGCTGGAAACACCATATATTTT.